Below are 21 T cell receptor beta chains sequenced from a single sample in a study of cytomegalovirus exposure and HLA in healthy donors. Vbeta (60) and Jbeta (13) primers were used in the PCR. Here immunoSEQ multiplex PCR was the method, and the copy in TCRdb shows in-frame clones only, minus some. Of fewer than 250,000 clones listed, 70% to 80% were seen once; the top ten hold under 2%. The specimen sequenced was PBMCs. These receptors came from a woman aged 30 to 39 in good health and CMV-seronegative.

The rearrangement uses TRBV4-1 and TRBJ1-1; the match to TRBD1 covers 8 bases. CDR3 length equals 13 residues. Germline lookup yields CDR1 MGHRA and CDR2 YSYEKL. V gave up 6 bases and J gave up 6 bases; unmatched junction bases: 6. CDR3 loop: CASSRNRGAEAFF. The CDR3 DNA reads TGCGCCAGCAGTCGTAACAGGGGGGCTGAAGCTTTCTTT.

The V and J genes are TRBV18 and TRBJ2-2; 8 bases map to TRBD1. The CDR3 consists of 15 residues. Looked up from germline, CDR1 is KGHSH and CDR2 is LQKENI. The V gene end was trimmed by 6 bases and the J gene end by 5 bases; junction bases not matched to a gene: 8. CDR3 region: CASSQTGVDTGELFF. CDR3 sequence (DNA): TGTGCCAGCTCGCAGACAGGGGTTGATACCGGGGAGCTGTTTTTT.

The chain has TRBV7-2 and TRBJ2-7; D might be TRBD1 (7 bases). V lost 4 bases, J lost 7 bases, and 14 bases lay in between. Germline values: CDR1 SGHTA, CDR2 FQGNSA. CDR3 size: 13 residues. The CDR3 DNA reads TGTGCCAGCAGCTATGAGCCAGGGGGGGAGCAGTACTTC. As protein: CASSYEPGGEQYF.

About this clone itself: One end of the junction fails to match germline, which may point to a read error. The chain couples TRBV7-6 to TRBJ1-1; D uncertain. This CDR3 is 14 amino acids long. The V gene's germline CDR1 is SGHVS and CDR2 FNYEAQ. The CDR3 protein is CASSLALENAEAFF. For the CDR3, the DNA is TGTGCCAGCAGCTTAGCGCTCGAGAACGCTGAAGCTTTCTTT. Complete variable domain (other parts from reference TRBV7-6 and TRBJ1-1): GAGVSQSPRYKVTKRGQDVALRCDPISGHVSLYWYRQALGQGPEFLTYFNYEAQQDKSGLPNDRFSAERPEGSISTLTIQRTEQRDSAMYRCASSLALENAEAFFGQGTRLTVV.

V gene TRBV15 combines with J gene TRBJ2-3; TRBD2 aligns across 7 bases. V gave up 3 bases and J gave up 12 bases; unmatched junction bases: 3. The CDR3 loop spans 11 amino acids. Germline CDR1 is LNHNV and CDR2 is YYDKDF (reference sequence). The CDR3 is CATSRTGGQYF. DNA of the CDR3: TGTGCCACCAGCAGGACGGGGGGTCAGTATTTT.

Only a few counts were recorded for this clone. The chain carries TRBV7-3 and TRBJ2-7; TRBD1 matches 9 bases. CDR3 size: 15 residues. V dropped 2 bases and J dropped 1; count of bases not matched to a gene: 3. Germline CDR1 reads SGHTA; CDR2 reads FQGTGA. The CDR3 nucleotides read TGTGCCAGCAGCTTATACGGGACAGGGTCCTACGAGCAGTACTTC. Encoded protein: CASSLYGTGSYEQYF.

The chain uses TRBV7-9 and TRBJ1-2; 7 bases line up with TRBD1. The CDR3 contains 14 residues. Germline CDR1 SEHNR, CDR2 FQNEAQ (reference sequence). V lost 4 bases to trimming and J lost 0 bases; unmatched junction nucleotides: 2. CDR3 in DNA: TGTGCCAGCAGCTCCCAGGGGGCTAACTATGGCTACACCTTC. It specifies CASSSQGANYGYTF.

The rearrangement joins TRBV18 to TRBJ1-2; a possible D gene is TRBD1 (6 bases). Germline values: CDR1 KGHSH, CDR2 LQKENI. V lost 1 base and J 3 bases, leaving 12 bases between the germline ends. This CDR3 is 15 amino acids long. The CDR3 protein is CASSPLQGVDYGYTF. The CDR3 DNA follows: TGTGCCAGCTCACCACTACAGGGAGTGGACTATGGCTACACCTTC. Full variable domain (rest looked up from reference TRBV18 and TRBJ1-2): NAGVMQNPRHLVRRRGQEARLRCSPMKGHSHVYWYRQLPEEGLKFMVYLQKENIIDESGMPKERFSAEFPKEGPSILRIQQVVRGDSAAYFCASSPLQGVDYGYTFGSGTRLTVV.

The chain is built from TRBV27 and TRBJ2-7; 13 bases fit TRBD2. This CDR3 is 16 amino acids long. Germline CDR1 and CDR2: MNHEY and SMNVEV (reference sequence). The ends lost 8 bases at V and 1 base at J; junction bases unmatched: 8. The CDR3 is CASALAGGLGSYEQYF. CDR3 DNA sequence: TGTGCCAGCGCACTAGCGGGAGGGCTCGGGTCCTACGAGCAGTACTTC.

This clone occurred a few times. This sequence joins TRBV27 and TRBJ2-7; 8 bases are a match to TRBD1. Germline V gene sequence: CDR1 MNHEY, CDR2 SMNVEV (reference sequence). This CDR3 spans 14 amino acids. The junction had 9 bases not matched to a gene; V was cut back by 7 bases and J by 4 bases. Written as DNA, the CDR3 is TGTGCCAGCACCCAAGACAGGGGTTCGTACGAGCAGTACTTC. Translating it yields CASTQDRGSYEQYF.

The chain uses TRBV18 and TRBJ1-1, with a tentative D call TRBD1 (5 bases). The CDR3 runs 15 residues. V was shortened by 1 base and J by 4 bases, with 13 bases between the two germline ends. The germline CDR1 and CDR2 sequences are KGHSH and LQKENI. In DNA, the CDR3 is TGTGCCAGCTCACCACTGGCAGGGTGGGGCACTGAAGCTTTCTTT. Translation: CASSPLAGWGTEAFF.

This clone turned up a few times. The CDR3 coding sequence is TGCGCCAGCAGCGCCAGCTTGGGCGGGATCTACAATGAGCAGTTCTTC. Its translation: CASSASLGGIYNEQFF. This chain connects TRBV5-1 to TRBJ2-1, with TRBD2 as a possible D gene (6 bases). The germline V gene encodes CDR1 SGHRS and CDR2 YFSETQ. V shed 4 bases and J shed 3 bases, with 17 bases lying between them. This CDR3 contains 16 residues.

In the case of this clone: No conserved phenylalanine or tryptophan ends this CDR3, so it is likely a read error. It is unclear where the CDR3 begins or ends on the DNA, so no DNA is shown, and the CDR3 is as TCRdb lists it. The rearrangement links TRBV9 to TRBJ2-3; the listed D gene, TRBD1, was not tested against the DNA. The germline V gene encodes CDR1 SGDLS and CDR2 YYNGEE. From its first to its last residue, the CDR3 has 10 amino acids. The CDR3 loop reads CASRGQVDPL.

The genes are TRBV5-1 and TRBJ2-2; 7 nucleotides agree with TRBD2. The CDR3 has 16 amino acids. Per germline, CDR1 SGHRS and CDR2 YFSETQ. Losses at the gene ends were 7 bases for V and 1 base for J; bases not matched to a gene: 10. In DNA, the CDR3 is TGCGCCAGCCGGCCCCCGGGACTACAGAACACCGGGGAGCTGTTTTTT. It encodes CASRPPGLQNTGELFF.

The chain is built from TRBV10-2 and TRBJ2-1; 11 bases agree with TRBD2. Germline assignment: CDR1 WSHSY and CDR2 SAAADI. There are 15 residues in the CDR3. V gave up 6 bases and J gave up 8 bases; unmatched junction bases: 9. CDR3 sequence reads: CASRLAGVMADEQFF. The CDR3 DNA is TGCGCCAGCAGACTAGCGGGAGTCATGGCGGATGAGCAGTTCTTC.

V usage is TRBV4-1 and J usage is TRBJ2-1, with 11 bases identical to TRBD1. Germline loops: CDR1 MGHRA, CDR2 YSYEKL. Losses at the gene ends were 1 base for V and 7 bases for J; bases not matched to a gene: 9. CDR3 length: 17 amino acids. The CDR3 nucleotides read TGCGCCAGCAGCCAAGGGGGAGGGACAGGGGGGTGGAATGAGCAGTTCTTC. Protein sequence: CASSQGGGTGGWNEQFF.

The count of this clone is one. The CDR3 DNA reads TGTGCCAGCAGTCCTGGGGGAGGGGGGGGACCGAACTATGGCTACACCTTC. Translating gives CASSPGGGGGPNYGYTF. V is TRBV27 and J is TRBJ1-2; a weak D match, TRBD1 (6 bases). Germline assignment: CDR1 MNHEY and CDR2 SMNVEV (reference sequence). V lost 5 bases and J 2 bases, leaving 21 bases between the germline ends. This CDR3 spans 17 amino acids.

About this clone: The junction shows a germline mismatch at one end, possibly a read error. This chain joins TRBV7-9 and TRBJ1-4; D possibly corresponds to TRBD1 (5 bases). The CDR3 has 15 amino acids. Germline V gene sequence: CDR1 SEHNR, CDR2 FQNEAQ (reference sequence). The CDR3 loop reads CSSSLGAGSNEKLFF. In DNA, the CDR3 is TGTTCCAGCAGCTTAGGGGCCGGTTCTAATGAAAAACTGTTTTTT. Based on the CDR3 plus reference TRBV7-9 and TRBJ1-4, the full variable domain is DTGVSQNPRHKITKRGQNVTFRCDPISEHNRLYWYRQTLGQGPEFLTYFQNEAQLEKSRLLSDRFSAERPKGSFSTLEIQRTEQGDSAMYLCSSSLGAGSNEKLFFGSGTQLSVL.

In nucleotides, the CDR3 is TGTGCCAGCAGTGCTAGACACACCGGGGAGCTGTTTTTT. Amino acid sequence: CASSARHTGELFF. This chain joins TRBV6-1 and TRBJ2-2, with D unclear. The CDR3 contains 13 residues. Trimming cost V 4 bases and J 3 bases, with 6 bases left between them. CDR1 is MNHNS and CDR2 is SASEGT in the germline V gene.

About this clone itself: Additional DNA sequences in this sample encode the identical CDR3. This chain connects TRBV18 to TRBJ2-1; maybe TRBD1 (6 bases). Trimming took off 6 bases at V and 1 base at J, with 13 bases between the two ends. The V gene's germline CDR1 is KGHSH and CDR2 LQKENI. This CDR3 has 15 residues. The CDR3 bases are TGTGCCAGCTCGCCTAACAGGGAATCCTACAATGAGCAGTTCTTC. As protein: CASSPNRESYNEQFF.

This clone was counted a single time. Other nucleotide sequences in the sample specify the same CDR3. The V call is TRBV25-1, the J call TRBJ1-1, with D possibly matching TRBD1 (5 bases). The germline CDR1 and CDR2 sequences are MGHDK and SYGVNS. The CDR3 loop spans 13 amino acids. The V and J ends lost 6 bases and 2 bases respectively, with 10 bases between them. In nucleotides, the CDR3 is TGTGCCAGCAGGTCCAGGGTAAACACTGAAGCTTTCTTT. Translated, it gives CASRSRVNTEAFF.